The T cell receptor beta chain under discussion was sequenced for a study of T-cell memory formation after mild COVID-19. Germline V CDR1 and CDR2: SEHNR, FQNEAQ (reference sequence). The CDR3 extends over 12 amino acids. J lost 8 bases, V lost 3 bases, and 3 bases had no gene match. Constant-segment primers and 5'RACE yielded cDNA libraries for TCR alpha and TCR beta, each carrying sample barcodes and UMIs. Using its own MiXCR run on the 5' RACE reads, TCRdb lists one record per CDR3 protein. The data show about 560,000 distinct CDR3 sequences, about 20% seen once. The chain joins TRBV7-9 to TRBJ1-1, with TRBD1 matching over 7 bases. The material sequenced was PBMCs or a T cell subset sorted from them (not recorded which). This clonotype was sampled from an adult woman who had mild COVID-19 (a few samples of this study predate the infection). Cell type and time point are not known. CDR3 DNA sequence: TGTGCCAGCAGCTTTGCAGGGGGAGAAGCTTTCTTT. Amino acids: CASSFAGGEAFF.